A selection of T cell receptor beta chains follows, all from one sample in a study of blood T cell repertoires in COVID-19. Produced via immunoSEQ multiplex PCR; TCRdb's table is partial and in-frame only. Here the sample spans over 80,000 clones, roughly nine tenths being singletons. The sample was peripheral blood. The receptors come from a man between 45 and 60 years old with acute or convalescent COVID-19. Both conserved end residues are part of each CDR3.

J gene	V gene	CDR3 protein
TRBJ1-5	TRBV5-4	CASSVDRANQPQHF
TRBJ1-4	TRBV5-1	CASSWTATNEKLFF
TRBJ2-2	TRBV4-1	CASSSWTEETGELFF
TRBJ2-4	TRBV21-1	CASTLLAGGFTAKNIQYF
TRBJ1-4	TRBV7-9	CASSAGGRNEKLFF
TRBJ1-1	TRBV9	CASSVERGENTEAFF
TRBJ1-1	TRBV6-6	CASSKDRGEMNTEAFF
TRBJ2-2	TRBV6-5	CASSKGTENTGELFF
TRBJ1-1	TRBV10-3	CAISESHRLGTEAFF
TRBJ1-1	TRBV5-1	CASSRGTGANTEAFF
TRBJ1-1	TRBV21-1	CASSPPRTGVLNTEAFF
TRBJ2-6	TRBV25-1	CASSAAGSGANVLTF
TRBJ2-7	TRBV7-9	CASSLMRGGGASYEQYF
TRBJ2-1	TRBV9	CASSAGGGGSYNEQFF
TRBJ2-5	TRBV18	CASSPPTTAAETQYF
TRBJ2-7	TRBV4-1	CASSQGQGAYEQYF
TRBJ2-1	TRBV24-1	CATSDSGGGSYNEQFF
TRBJ1-1	TRBV28	CASSLRHTEAFF
TRBJ2-6	TRBV7-2	CASSLYAAGIPGANVLTF
TRBJ1-1	TRBV29-1	CSVSGILTNTEAFF
TRBJ1-3	TRBV4-2	CASSQGRVDTIYF
TRBJ2-1	TRBV19	CASRTGTSGSSEQFF
TRBJ2-3	TRBV11-3	CASSLDSSTDTQYF
TRBJ1-1	TRBV6-5	CASKKGQLNTEAFF
TRBJ1-2	TRBV25-1	CASSEYSTAKYGYTF
TRBJ2-7	TRBV7-9	CASSWSGNEQYF
TRBJ2-1	TRBV18	CASSRGLAGGERFF
TRBJ2-1	TRBV9	CASSSGPGGPFYEQFF
TRBJ2-2	TRBV29-1	CSAGGRGITSGELFF
TRBJ1-1	TRBV7-9	CASGPDTKTEAFF
TRBJ2-5	TRBV14	CASSRRDRETQYF
TRBJ1-1	TRBV11-2	CASSLEGGTEAFF
TRBJ2-2	TRBV4-2	CASSQDTGLAGPTGELFF
TRBJ2-1	TRBV2	CASRRGSSYNEQFF
TRBJ2-7	TRBV2	CASSPTNDEQYF
TRBJ1-5	TRBV5-4	CASSSNPTETRGQPQHF
TRBJ1-2	TRBV7-9	CASSLAWGQGIEGYTF
TRBJ2-7	TRBV4-2	CASSQGGLAGYEQYF
TRBJ2-1	TRBV9	CASSVAPSNEQFF
TRBJ1-5	TRBV2	CASRPGTGGFLQNQPQHF
TRBJ2-4	TRBV7-2	CASSLQGVDKNIQYF
TRBJ1-2	TRBV19	CASSPRSNYGYTF
TRBJ2-1	TRBV6-5	CASVGGALNNEQFF
TRBJ2-3	TRBV18	CASSPSSGTDTQYF
TRBJ2-7	TRBV25-1	CASSPGHRQGSTYEQYF
TRBJ2-1	TRBV19	CASTSLAGVAYNEQFF
TRBJ1-5	TRBV6-5	CASSSTGVRVQPQHF
TRBJ1-1	TRBV11-2	CASSQSSPGTEAFF
TRBJ2-7	TRBV11-2	CASSWQGGQGYEQYF
TRBJ1-5	TRBV7-2	CASSAQADRPQHF
TRBJ1-5	TRBV6-5	CASSYQTAIGPQHF
TRBJ2-3	TRBV7-6	CASSLDSYRDPSTDTQYF